This entry lists 15 T cell receptor beta chains sequenced from one sample in a study of blood T cell repertoires in COVID-19. Profiled with immunoSEQ multiplex PCR; TCRdb holds only in-frame clones, not every one. The sample includes 140,000 to 150,000 clones, around 81% of them seen just once. Sequenced input: peripheral blood. The receptors shown here come from a human donor in a cohort sampled during active COVID-19.

The J gene is TRBJ2-7, the V gene TRBV6-6; 7 nucleotides match TRBD2. CDR3 length equals 14 residues. Germline V gives CDR1 MNHNY, CDR2 SVGAGI (reference sequence). The J segment lost 0 bases and the V segment lost 6 bases, leaving 5 bases of the junction unmatched. The CDR3 bases are TGTGCCAGCAGAGATACTAGCGTCTCCTACGAGCAGTACTTC. Translated, it gives CASRDTSVSYEQYF.

The chain carries TRBV14 and TRBJ2-7, with D tentatively TRBD1 (6 bases). Germline values: CDR1 SGHDN, CDR2 FVKESK. This CDR3 comprises 12 residues. V lost 4 bases and J 4 bases, leaving 8 bases between the germline ends. CDR3 nucleotide sequence: TGTGCCAGCAGCCTCACAGGGTACGAGCAGTACTTC. Translating it yields CASSLTGYEQYF.

V usage is TRBV5-1 and J usage is TRBJ1-5, with D possibly being TRBD1 (6 bases). V lost 4 bases, J lost 0 bases, and 11 bases lay in between. Germline loops: CDR1 SGHRS, CDR2 YFSETQ. The CDR3 loop spans 15 amino acids. CDR3 DNA sequence: TGCGCCAGCAGCGAGACAGGAGTTAGCAATCAGCCCCAGCATTTT. Its translation is CASSETGVSNQPQHF.

The gene calls are TRBV19 and TRBJ2-5; maybe TRBD1 (6 bases). The length of the CDR3 is 15 residues. The germline V gene has CDR1 LNHDA and CDR2 SQIVND (reference sequence). V was pared by 5 bases and J by 5 bases, with 18 bases between. In nucleotides, the CDR3 is TGTGCCAGTAGTGCAACACAGGGTAGGCGGGAGACCCAGTACTTC. Protein product: CASSATQGRRETQYF.

The chain is built from TRBV29-1 and TRBJ2-5; maybe TRBD1 (5 bases). The CDR3 spans 13 residues. Trimming shortened V by 3 bases and J by 5 bases, and 13 bases separated the two germline ends. Germline CDR1 reads SQVTM; CDR2 reads ANQGSEA. CDR3 sequence (DNA): TGCAGCGTTGATATAGGGGATCAGGAGACCCAGTACTTC. It yields the protein CSVDIGDQETQYF. The variable domain in full, with the rest retrieved from reference TRBV29-1 and TRBJ2-5, is SAVISQKPSRDICQRGTSLTIQCQVDSQVTMMFWYRQQPGQSLTLIATANQGSEATYESGFVIDKFPISRPNLTFSTLTVSNMSPEDSSIYLCSVDIGDQETQYFGPGTRLLVL.

This chain joins TRBV7-6 and TRBJ1-4; D is unresolved. The V end was cut by 1 base, the J end by 2 bases, with 14 bases between. Germline-derived CDR1 and CDR2 are SGHVS and FNYEAQ. The CDR3 is 17 amino acids. The CDR3 bases are TGTGCCAGCAGCTTAGAGGGAGGGTTAGTGACTAATGAAAAACTGTTTTTT. Its translation is CASSLEGGLVTNEKLFF.

The table lists this clone with many counts. CDR3 bases: TGTGCCAGCGGGCCGGGACACTCAGGGGATACGCAGTATTTT. Protein sequence: CASGPGHSGDTQYF. This sequence joins TRBV28 and TRBJ2-3; possible D gene TRBD1, 6 bases. This CDR3 has 14 amino acids. Germline values: CDR1 MDHEN, CDR2 SYDVKM. V lost 8 bases, J lost 6 bases, and 18 bases lay in between.

V usage is TRBV28 and J usage is TRBJ1-1; 7 nucleotides align to TRBD1. J gave up 1 base and V 3 bases, and 2 bases lay outside the gene matches. Germline V gene data show CDR1 as MDHEN and CDR2 as SYDVKM. This CDR3 comprises 14 residues. DNA of the CDR3: TGTGCCAGCAGTTTGACAGGGTGGAACACTGAAGCTTTCTTT. This sequence encodes CASSLTGWNTEAFF.

In the case of this clone: Other DNA sequences in the sample encode the same CDR3. The V call is TRBV6-5, the J call TRBJ2-3; no reliable D call. Trimming removed 2 bases from V and 1 base from J, with 4 bases in between. This CDR3 is 13 amino acids long. The germline V gene has CDR1 MNHEY and CDR2 SVGAGI. The CDR3 coding sequence is TGTGCCAGCAGTTACCCCGGCACAGATACGCAGTATTTT. This translates into CASSYPGTDTQYF.

This clone was found once. The chain is built from TRBV27 and TRBJ2-7; 8 bases line up with TRBD2. Losses at the gene ends were 3 bases for V and 2 bases for J; bases not matched to a gene: 6. The CDR3 consists of 15 residues. The V gene's germline CDR1 is MNHEY and CDR2 SMNVEV (reference sequence). The CDR3 DNA reads TGTGCCAGCAGTTTGGCGGGGGGCTTCCCCTACGAGCAGTACTTC. It yields the protein CASSLAGGFPYEQYF.

The chain recombines TRBV20-1 with TRBJ1-2; TRBD1 aligns across 7 bases. V gave up 3 bases and J gave up 7 bases; unmatched junction bases: 8. This CDR3 comprises 13 residues. Germline V gene lookup returns CDR1 DFQATT and CDR2 SNEGSKA (reference sequence). CDR3 loop: CSASPTGPRGYTF. CDR3 sequence (DNA): TGCAGTGCTAGTCCGACAGGGCCACGTGGCTACACCTTC.

The gene calls are TRBV28 and TRBJ1-5; D is unclear. V was shortened by 6 bases and J by 6 bases, with 9 bases between the two germline ends. The germline CDR1 and CDR2 sequences are MDHEN and SYDVKM. The CDR3 is 12 residues long. DNA for the CDR3: TGTGCCAGCAGCCAGGTTGGTCAGCCCCAGCATTTT. Translated: CASSQVGQPQHF.

The chain is built from TRBV5-1 and TRBJ1-2; tentative D call: TRBD1 (5 bases). Germline loops: CDR1 SGHRS, CDR2 YFSETQ. The CDR3 contains 11 residues. The CDR3 sequence is CVRGTGYGYTF. DNA for the CDR3: TGCGTACGGGGGACTGGTTATGGCTACACCTTC.

V is TRBV6-2 or TRBV6-3 and J is TRBJ2-5, with D uncertain. V lost 2 bases to trimming and J lost 5 bases, with 24 bases between them. Per germline, CDR1 MNHEY and CDR2 SVGEGT. CDR3 length: 18 residues. DNA of the CDR3: TGTGCCAGCAGTTACACTTCAATCCGGTCAGGCCAGAAGGAGACCCAGTACTTC. It encodes CASSYTSIRSGQKETQYF.

The chain uses TRBV20-1 and TRBJ1-6; TRBD1 agrees at 10 bases. From germline, CDR1 is DFQATT and CDR2 SNEGSKA (reference sequence). The V segment lost 3 bases and the J segment 7 bases; nucleotides outside the gene matches: 9. CDR3 size: 16 residues. CDR3 protein: CSASRDRGRLNSPLHF. CDR3 bases: TGCAGTGCTAGTCGGGACAGGGGAAGACTGAATTCACCCCTCCACTTT.